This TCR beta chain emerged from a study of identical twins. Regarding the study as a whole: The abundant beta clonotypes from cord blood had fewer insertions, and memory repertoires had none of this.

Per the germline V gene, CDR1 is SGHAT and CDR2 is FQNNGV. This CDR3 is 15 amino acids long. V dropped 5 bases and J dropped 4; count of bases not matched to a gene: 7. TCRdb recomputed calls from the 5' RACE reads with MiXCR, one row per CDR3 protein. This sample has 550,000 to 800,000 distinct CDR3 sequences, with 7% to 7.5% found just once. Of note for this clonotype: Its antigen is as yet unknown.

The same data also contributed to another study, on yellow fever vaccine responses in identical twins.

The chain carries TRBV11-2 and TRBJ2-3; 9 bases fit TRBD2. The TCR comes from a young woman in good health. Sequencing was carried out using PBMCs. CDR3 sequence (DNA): TGTGCCAGCAGCCCGCGGGGGGGGAACTCAGATACGCAGTATTTT. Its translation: CASSPRGGNSDTQYF.